These 30 T cell receptor beta chains were all obtained from the same sample, sequenced in a study of blood T cell repertoires in COVID-19. The assay was immunoSEQ multiplex PCR, and TCRdb's table has in-frame clones only and misses some. This table holds a few hundred thousand clones, roughly nine tenths found once. Sequencing was done on a sample of peripheral blood. The receptors here all came from a man aged 18 to 29 with active or convalescent COVID-19.

This clone was recorded a few times. The chain couples TRBV7-9 to TRBJ2-7; D is possibly TRBD2 (6 bases). In germline, CDR1 is SEHNR, CDR2 FQNEAQ (reference sequence). This CDR3 spans 15 amino acids. Trimming took 5 bases from V and 3 from J, leaving 17 bases between them. The chain's CDR3 is CASSPTGGGDYEQYF. Written as DNA, the CDR3 is TGTGCCAGCAGCCCAACGGGCGGAGGGGACTACGAGCAGTACTTC. Complete variable domain (other parts from reference TRBV7-9 and TRBJ2-7): DTGVSQNPRHKITKRGQNVTFRCDPISEHNRLYWYRQTLGQGPEFLTYFQNEAQLEKSRLLSDRFSAERPKGSFSTLEIQRTEQGDSAMYLCASSPTGGGDYEQYFGPGTRLTVT.

V usage is TRBV9 and J usage is TRBJ2-3, with 10 bases aligning to TRBD1. Germline values: CDR1 SGDLS, CDR2 YYNGEE. The CDR3 consists of 15 residues. V gave up 3 bases and J gave up 6 bases; unmatched junction bases: 7. The CDR3 here is CASSARGTGVDTQYF. The CDR3 nucleotides read TGTGCCAGCAGCGCGAGAGGGACAGGGGTGGATACGCAGTATTTT.

This rearrangement joins TRBV3-1 (or the pseudogene TRBV3-2) to TRBJ1-2; D is unresolved. The V and J ends lost 2 bases and 9 bases respectively, with 7 bases between them. This CDR3 is built from 11 residues. The germline gives CDR1 LGHDT, CDR2 YNNKEL (reference sequence). CDR3 in amino acids: CASSQYQSYTF. The CDR3 region has the DNA TGTGCCAGCAGCCAATATCAGAGCTACACCTTC.

The chain employs TRBV19 and TRBJ2-7; 8 bases match TRBD1. The CDR3 is made up of 14 amino acids. Trimming at V came to 3 bases and at J to 4 bases, leaving 5 bases not matched to a gene. Looked up from germline, CDR1 is LNHDA and CDR2 is SQIVND (reference sequence). CDR3 nucleotides: TGTGCCAGTAGTATCGACAGGGGTAAATACGAGCAGTACTTC. It codes for CASSIDRGKYEQYF.

This sequence joins TRBV12-3 or TRBV12-4 and TRBJ2-7; D is unclear. V was clipped by 4 bases and J by 0 bases, with 7 bases between them. The CDR3 is 13 amino acids. For the CDR3, the DNA is TGTGCCAGCAGTTCCTACCCCTCCTACGAGCAGTACTTC. It codes for CASSSYPSYEQYF.

This chain connects TRBV3-1 (or the pseudogene TRBV3-2) to TRBJ1-1; D gene ambiguous. Germline V gene data show CDR1 as LGHDT and CDR2 as YNNKEL (reference sequence). With 0 bases removed from V and 8 bases from J, the gap between germline ends came to 10 bases. This CDR3 comprises 13 residues. In DNA, the CDR3 is TGTGCCAGCAGCCAAGATTCGGCGGCCGAAGCTTTCTTT. As protein: CASSQDSAAEAFF.

The chain couples TRBV6-1 to TRBJ2-1; TRBD2 matches at 9 bases. V lost 2 bases to trimming and J lost 6 bases; unmatched junction nucleotides: 11. The CDR3 consists of 17 residues. Germline lookup yields CDR1 MNHNS and CDR2 SASEGT. CDR3 loop: CASSEISFGTSSNEQFF. CDR3 coding DNA: TGTGCCAGCAGTGAAATCTCCTTCGGGACTAGCTCCAATGAGCAGTTCTTC.

The chain combines TRBV6-1 with TRBJ1-2, with 7 bases aligning to TRBD1. Germline V gene lookup returns CDR1 MNHNS and CDR2 SASEGT. With V trimmed by 3 bases and J by 7 bases, 5 bases remained unmatched. The CDR3 contains 13 residues. The CDR3 DNA follows: TGTGCCAGCAGTGACAGGGGGATCCGTGGCTACACCTTC. Translated, it gives CASSDRGIRGYTF.

The chain recombines TRBV3-1 (or the pseudogene TRBV3-2) with TRBJ2-1; TRBD2 might be the D (5 bases). Trimming left V 3 bases short and J 0 bases short, with 18 bases between. Germline CDR1 and CDR2: LGHDT and YNNKEL (reference sequence). The CDR3 contains 18 residues. In DNA, the CDR3 is TGTGCCAGCAGCCATGCACGTTGGCTAGCCCGCTCCTACAATGAGCAGTTCTTC. This codes for CASSHARWLARSYNEQFF.

The chain combines TRBV10-3 with TRBJ2-3, with 8 nucleotides matching TRBD2. The ends lost 10 bases at V and 9 bases at J; junction bases unmatched: 12. The CDR3 sequence is 13 residues long. The germline V gene encodes CDR1 ENHRY and CDR2 SYGVKD. The CDR3 region is CATDSSGEGTQYF. The DNA for the CDR3 is TGTGCCACGGATAGTAGCGGGGAGGGGACGCAGTATTTT.

The V call is TRBV6-5, the J call TRBJ2-1; D is uncertain. The CDR3 runs to 15 residues. Germline loops: CDR1 MNHEY, CDR2 SVGAGI. With 2 bases removed from V and 0 bases from J, the gap between germline ends came to 8 bases. The CDR3 here is CASSYERSSYNEQFF. In DNA, the CDR3 is TGTGCCAGCAGTTACGAGAGGAGCTCCTACAATGAGCAGTTCTTC.

This chain uses TRBV24-1 with TRBJ1-2; 10 bases are a match to TRBD1. This CDR3 is built from 14 residues. The germline V gene has CDR1 KGHDR and CDR2 SFDVKD. Trimming cost V 7 bases and J 0 bases; bases outside gene matches: 1. CDR3 region: CATRDRGPNYGYTF. CDR3 bases: TGTGCCACCAGAGACAGGGGGCCTAACTATGGCTACACCTTC.

The chain employs TRBV7-8 and TRBJ1-2; possibly TRBD1 for D (6 bases). Trimming removed 9 bases at V and 7 bases at J, with 18 bases between. Germline lookup yields CDR1 SGHVS and CDR2 FQNEAQ. The CDR3 consists of 13 residues. The CDR3 reads CASAGTPRSGYTF. The CDR3 nucleotides read TGTGCCAGTGCAGGGACACCGCGCTCTGGCTACACCTTC.

The chain recombines TRBV6-6 with TRBJ1-1; perhaps TRBD1 as D (5 bases). Germline-derived CDR1 and CDR2 are MNHNY and SVGAGI (reference sequence). CDR3 size: 15 residues. V shed 2 bases and J shed 2 bases, with 12 bases lying between them. This CDR3 is CASSYPQDSNTEAFF. CDR3 nucleotides: TGTGCCAGCAGTTACCCGCAAGACAGTAACACTGAAGCTTTCTTT.

J is TRBJ1-3 and V is TRBV10-1, with 10 bases lining up with TRBD1. CDR1 WNHNN and CDR2 SYGVQD come from the germline V gene (reference sequence). J gave up 2 bases and V 7 bases, and 2 bases lay outside the gene matches. This CDR3 has 14 amino acids. The CDR3 reads CASIGTGAGNTIYF. The DNA for the CDR3 is TGCGCCAGCATAGGGACAGGGGCTGGAAACACCATATATTTT.

This chain uses TRBV5-4 with TRBJ1-1; 8 bases match TRBD1. V gave up 3 bases and J gave up 5 bases; unmatched junction bases: 12. The germline V gene has CDR1 SGHNT and CDR2 YYREEE (reference sequence). This CDR3 is built from 16 residues. DNA for the CDR3: TGTGCCAGCAGCTCCGTTCAGGGGGCGCGGGATACTGAAGCTTTCTTT. Protein: CASSSVQGARDTEAFF. The entire variable domain, with the rest obtained from reference TRBV5-4 and TRBJ1-1, is as follows: ETGVTQSPTHLIKTRGQQVTLRCSSQSGHNTVSWYQQALGQGPQFIFQYYREEENGRGNFPPRFSGLQFPNYSSELNVNALELDDSALYLCASSSVQGARDTEAFFGQGTRLTVV.

The V call is TRBV27, the J call TRBJ2-7; weak D call: TRBD2 (5 bases). Between the trimmed V and J ends, which lost 2 bases and 6 bases, there was a span of 14 bases. The germline CDR1 and CDR2 sequences are MNHEY and SMNVEV (reference sequence). CDR3 length equals 14 residues. The CDR3 DNA reads TGTGCCAGCAGTTTAGCGGGTTCAGCTGCCGAGCAGTACTTC. This encodes CASSLAGSAAEQYF.

The sample holds one count of this clone. The rearrangement joins TRBV15 to TRBJ2-3, with TRBD2 identical over 9 bases. The trim removed 0 bases at V and 5 bases at J, leaving 6 bases unmatched. The CDR3 is made up of 16 amino acids. Germline loops: CDR1 LNHNV, CDR2 YYDKDF (reference sequence). The CDR3 region has the DNA TGTGCCACCAGCAGAGAACCGGGACTAGCTAGAGATACGCAGTATTTT. It translates to CATSREPGLARDTQYF. The full variable domain, its missing parts supplied by reference TRBV15 and TRBJ2-3, is DAMVIQNPRYQVTQFGKPVTLSCSQTLNHNVMYWYQQKSSQAPKLLFHYYDKDFNNEADTPDNFQSRRPNTSFCFLDIRSPGLGDTAMYLCATSREPGLARDTQYFGPGTRLTVL.

The CDR3 loop reads CASSLRGQAQEKLFF. The DNA for the CDR3 is TGTGCCAGCAGCTTGAGGGGACAGGCTCAGGAAAAACTGTTTTTT. The rearrangement joins TRBV5-6 to TRBJ1-4; 8 nucleotides match TRBD1. The CDR3 is made up of 15 amino acids. Germline values: CDR1 SGHDT, CDR2 YYEEEE. The J segment lost 8 bases and the V segment lost 1 base, leaving 7 bases of the junction unmatched.

The J gene is TRBJ2-7, the V gene TRBV28, with D unclear. The CDR3 totals 15 residues. V was cut by 6 bases and J by 0 bases, with 15 bases left in between. Germline CDR1 reads MDHEN; CDR2 reads SYDVKM. The CDR3 reads CASRNRVSRSYEQYF. The CDR3, as DNA: TGTGCCAGCAGAAACCGGGTCTCACGCTCCTACGAGCAGTACTTC.

This chain connects TRBV4-1 to TRBJ1-2; a weak D match, TRBD1 (6 bases). CDR1 and CDR2 from the germline V gene are MGHRA and YSYEKL. CDR3 length: 14 amino acids. V lost 6 bases and J 2 bases, leaving 13 bases between the germline ends. The CDR3 sequence is CASRGGGDNYGYTF. CDR3 in DNA: TGCGCCAGCAGAGGGGGAGGGGACAACTATGGCTACACCTTC.

The chain joins TRBV5-6 to TRBJ1-1; D is unresolved. Trimming took off 4 bases at V and 0 bases at J, with 16 bases between the two ends. The germline V gene encodes CDR1 SGHDT and CDR2 YYEEEE. The CDR3 has 16 amino acids. The CDR3 is CASSREIQPMNTEAFF. The DNA for the CDR3 is TGTGCCAGCAGCCGGGAGATCCAACCCATGAACACTGAAGCTTTCTTT.

The chain has TRBV19 and TRBJ1-2; 7 bases map to TRBD1. V was pared by 5 bases and J by 1 base, with 7 bases of the junction left unmatched. This CDR3 spans 15 amino acids. Germline CDR1 LNHDA, CDR2 SQIVND (reference sequence). The CDR3 DNA sequence: TGTGCCAGTAGTGCCCGACAGGGTTTTAACTATGGCTACACCTTC. This encodes CASSARQGFNYGYTF.

This clone showed up just once. In DNA, the CDR3 is TGTGCCAGCAGTTCCTCCGGGACTAGCGGGGACCCCTACGAGCAGTACTTC. Translating it yields CASSSSGTSGDPYEQYF. The V and J genes are TRBV27 and TRBJ2-7; 13 bases match TRBD2. The germline V gene has CDR1 MNHEY and CDR2 SMNVEV (reference sequence). The CDR3 totals 17 residues. The trim removed 4 bases at V and 2 bases at J, leaving 8 bases unmatched.

About this clone itself: The same CDR3 arises from other DNA sequences in this sample as well. V is TRBV10-3 and J is TRBJ1-5; 9 bases agree with TRBD1. Germline trimming cut 3 bases from V and 4 bases from J; bases unmatched to any gene: 1. Per germline, CDR1 ENHRY and CDR2 SYGVKD. This CDR3 comprises 14 residues. CDR3 in DNA: TGTGCCATCAGTGACGGACAGGGGAATCAGCCCCAGCATTTT. Translating it yields CAISDGQGNQPQHF.

This clone has only one observation. The chain joins TRBV29-1 to TRBJ2-6; the match to TRBD1 covers 9 bases. Germline V lookup: CDR1 SQVTM, CDR2 ANQGSEA. The CDR3 consists of 16 residues. The junction had 7 bases not matched to a gene; V was cut back by 7 bases and J by 0 bases. The CDR3 spells CSAWTGASSGANVLTF. Here the CDR3 DNA reads TGCAGCGCATGGACAGGGGCGAGCTCTGGGGCCAACGTCCTGACTTTC.

The rearrangement uses TRBV19 and TRBJ2-5; D is possibly TRBD2 (6 bases). Between the trimmed V and J ends, which lost 4 bases and 2 bases, there was a span of 14 bases. This CDR3 has 15 residues. Germline V gene data show CDR1 as LNHDA and CDR2 as SQIVND (reference sequence). The CDR3 protein is CASSNWGREQETQYF. The CDR3 coding sequence is TGTGCCAGTAGTAATTGGGGACGGGAGCAAGAGACCCAGTACTTC.

The chain is built from TRBV9 and TRBJ2-3; TRBD2 matches 10 bases. The germline CDR1 and CDR2 sequences are SGDLS and YYNGEE. The V and J ends lost 0 bases and 7 bases, in that order; junction bases with no gene match: 8. This CDR3 region has 16 residues. The CDR3: CASSVVPGLALYTQYF. For the CDR3, the DNA is TGTGCCAGCAGCGTAGTCCCGGGACTAGCGCTGTATACGCAGTATTTT.

In DNA, the CDR3 is TGTGCCAGCCGCGAGAGCGGGGCCAACGTCCTGACTTTC. Protein sequence: CASRESGANVLTF. J is TRBJ2-6 and V is TRBV11-3; D unclear. CDR1 is SGHNT, CDR2 YENEEA, per germline. This CDR3 spans 13 amino acids. The ends were cut back, 8 bases at V and 4 bases at J, with 9 bases in the middle.

This clone was seen just once. J is TRBJ1-2 and V is TRBV24-1; no clear D. Trimming removed 4 bases from V and 7 bases from J, with 15 bases in between. This CDR3 is 14 amino acids long. Germline CDR1 is KGHDR and CDR2 is SFDVKD. The CDR3 sequence: CATSDPTHSSGYTF. CDR3 DNA sequence: TGTGCCACCAGTGACCCGACGCACAGCTCTGGCTACACCTTC.